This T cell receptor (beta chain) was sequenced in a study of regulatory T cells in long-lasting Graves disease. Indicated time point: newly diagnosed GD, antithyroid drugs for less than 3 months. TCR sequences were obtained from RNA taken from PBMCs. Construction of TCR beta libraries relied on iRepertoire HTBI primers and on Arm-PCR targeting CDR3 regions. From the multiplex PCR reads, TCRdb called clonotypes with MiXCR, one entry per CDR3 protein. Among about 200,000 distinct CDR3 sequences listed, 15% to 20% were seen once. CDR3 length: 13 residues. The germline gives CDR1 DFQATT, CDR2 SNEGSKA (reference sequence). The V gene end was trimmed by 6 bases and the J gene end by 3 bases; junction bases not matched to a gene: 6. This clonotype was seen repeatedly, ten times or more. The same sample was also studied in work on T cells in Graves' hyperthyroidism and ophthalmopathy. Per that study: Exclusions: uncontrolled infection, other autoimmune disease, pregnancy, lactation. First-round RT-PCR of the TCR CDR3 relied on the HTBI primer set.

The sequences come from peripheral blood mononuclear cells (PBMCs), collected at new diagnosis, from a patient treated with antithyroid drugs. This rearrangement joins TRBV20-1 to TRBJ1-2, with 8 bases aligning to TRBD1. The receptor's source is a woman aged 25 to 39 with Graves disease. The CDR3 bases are TGCAGTGCCCCCGGACAGGGTGACTATGGCTACACCTTC. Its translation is CSAPGQGDYGYTF.